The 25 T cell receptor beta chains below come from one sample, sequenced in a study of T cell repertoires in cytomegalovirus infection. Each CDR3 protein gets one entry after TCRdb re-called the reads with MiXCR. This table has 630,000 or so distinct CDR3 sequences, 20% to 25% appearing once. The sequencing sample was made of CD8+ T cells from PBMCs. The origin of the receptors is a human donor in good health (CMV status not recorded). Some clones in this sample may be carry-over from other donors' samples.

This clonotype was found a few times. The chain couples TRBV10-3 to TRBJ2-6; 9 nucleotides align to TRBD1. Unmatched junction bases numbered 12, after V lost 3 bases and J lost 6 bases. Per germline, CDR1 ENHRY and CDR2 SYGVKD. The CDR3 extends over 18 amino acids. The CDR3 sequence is CAISETTGGENVANVLTF. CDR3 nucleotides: TGTGCCATCAGTGAAACAACAGGGGGCGAAAATGTGGCCAACGTCCTGACTTTC.

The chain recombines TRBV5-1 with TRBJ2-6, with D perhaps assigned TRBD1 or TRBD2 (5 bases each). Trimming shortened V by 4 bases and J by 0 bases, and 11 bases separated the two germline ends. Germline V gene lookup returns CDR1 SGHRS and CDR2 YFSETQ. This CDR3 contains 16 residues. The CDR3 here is CASSLGPSSGANVLTF. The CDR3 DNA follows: TGCGCCAGCAGCCTGGGACCGTCCTCTGGGGCCAACGTCCTGACTTTC.

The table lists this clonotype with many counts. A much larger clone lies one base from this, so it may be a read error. The CDR3 loop reads CASSYSSNNEQFF. DNA of the CDR3: TGTGCCAGCAGTTACTCTTCCAACAATGAGCAGTTCTTC. This sequence joins TRBV6-5 and TRBJ2-1, with D uncertain. V was cut by 0 bases and J by 5 bases, with 5 bases left in between. This CDR3 has 13 residues. The V gene's germline CDR1 is MNHEY and CDR2 SVGAGI.

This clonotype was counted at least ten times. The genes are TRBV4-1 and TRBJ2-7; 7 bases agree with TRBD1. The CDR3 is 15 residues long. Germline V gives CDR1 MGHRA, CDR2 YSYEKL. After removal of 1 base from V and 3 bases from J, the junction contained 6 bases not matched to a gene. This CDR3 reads CASSQVRPGGYEQYF. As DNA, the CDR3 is TGCGCCAGCAGCCAAGTCCGTCCAGGGGGCTACGAGCAGTACTTC.

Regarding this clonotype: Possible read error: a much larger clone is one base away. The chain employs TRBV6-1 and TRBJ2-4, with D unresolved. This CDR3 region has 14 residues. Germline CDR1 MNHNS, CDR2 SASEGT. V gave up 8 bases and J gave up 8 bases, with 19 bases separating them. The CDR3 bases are TGTGCCAGCGATAACCCCGGGCTTGCGGACATTCAGTACTTC. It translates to CASDNPGLADIQYF.

CDR3 sequence: CAIFRQGADEQYF. The CDR3 DNA follows: TGTGCCATCTTCCGACAGGGGGCTGACGAGCAGTACTTC. V usage is TRBV2 and J usage is TRBJ2-7, with 10 bases lining up with TRBD1. This CDR3 is 13 amino acids long. The junction had 8 bases not matched to a gene; V was cut back by 10 bases and J by 5 bases. Germline V gene sequence: CDR1 SNHLY, CDR2 FYNNEI.

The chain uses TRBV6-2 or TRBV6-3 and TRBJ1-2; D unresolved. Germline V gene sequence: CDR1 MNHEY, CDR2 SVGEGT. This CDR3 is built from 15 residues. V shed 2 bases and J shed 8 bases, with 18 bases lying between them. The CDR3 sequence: CASSYRQAIYDGYTF. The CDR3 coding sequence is TGTGCCAGCAGTTACAGGCAGGCCATCTATGACGGCTACACCTTC.

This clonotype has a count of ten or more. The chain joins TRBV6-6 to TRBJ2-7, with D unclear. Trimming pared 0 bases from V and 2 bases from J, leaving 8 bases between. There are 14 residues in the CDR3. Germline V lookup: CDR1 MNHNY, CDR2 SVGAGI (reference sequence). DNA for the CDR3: TGTGCCAGCAGTTACTCTTTGGGTCCCTACGAGCAGTACGTC. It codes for CASSYSLGPYEQYV.

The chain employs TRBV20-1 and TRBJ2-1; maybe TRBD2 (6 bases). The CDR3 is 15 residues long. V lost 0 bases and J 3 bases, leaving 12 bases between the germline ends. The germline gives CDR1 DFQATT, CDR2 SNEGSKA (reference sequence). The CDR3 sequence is CSARDWREDYNEQFF. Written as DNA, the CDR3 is TGCAGTGCTAGAGATTGGAGGGAGGACTACAATGAGCAGTTCTTC.

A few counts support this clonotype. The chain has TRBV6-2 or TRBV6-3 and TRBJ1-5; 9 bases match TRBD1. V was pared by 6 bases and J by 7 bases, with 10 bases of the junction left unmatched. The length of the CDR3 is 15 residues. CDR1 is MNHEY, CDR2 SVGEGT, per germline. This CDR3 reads CASRPRTGVRQPQHF. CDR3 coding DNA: TGTGCCAGCAGACCCCGGACAGGGGTTCGACAGCCCCAGCATTTT.

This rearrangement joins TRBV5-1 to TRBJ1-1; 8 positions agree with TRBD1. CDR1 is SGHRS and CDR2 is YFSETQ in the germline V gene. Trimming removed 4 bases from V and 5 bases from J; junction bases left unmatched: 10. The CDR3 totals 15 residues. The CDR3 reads CASSHPGQEGTEAFF. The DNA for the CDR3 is TGCGCCAGCAGCCACCCGGGACAGGAGGGGACTGAAGCTTTCTTT. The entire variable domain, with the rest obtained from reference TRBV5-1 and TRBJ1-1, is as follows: KAGVTQTPRYLIKTRGQQVTLSCSPISGHRSVSWYQQTPGQGLQFLFEYFSETQRNKGNFPGRFSGRQFSNSRSEMNVSTLELGDSALYLCASSHPGQEGTEAFFGQGTRLTVV.

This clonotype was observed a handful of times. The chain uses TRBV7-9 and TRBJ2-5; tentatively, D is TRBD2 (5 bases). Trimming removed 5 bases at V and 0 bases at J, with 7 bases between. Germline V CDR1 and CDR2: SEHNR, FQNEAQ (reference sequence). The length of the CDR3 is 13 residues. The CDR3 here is CASSRRNQETQYF. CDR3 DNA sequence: TGTGCCAGCAGCCGGAGGAACCAAGAGACCCAGTACTTC.

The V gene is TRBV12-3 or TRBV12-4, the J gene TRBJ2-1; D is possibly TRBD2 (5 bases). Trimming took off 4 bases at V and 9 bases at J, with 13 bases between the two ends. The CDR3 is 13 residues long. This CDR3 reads CASSSGSKGEQFF. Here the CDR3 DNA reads TGTGCCAGCAGTTCGGGGTCTAAGGGTGAGCAGTTCTTC.

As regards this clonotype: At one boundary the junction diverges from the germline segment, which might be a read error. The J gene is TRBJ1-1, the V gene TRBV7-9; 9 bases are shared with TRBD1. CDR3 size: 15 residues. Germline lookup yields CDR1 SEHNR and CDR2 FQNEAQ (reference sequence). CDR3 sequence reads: CTSSESRDRDPEAFF. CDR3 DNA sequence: TGTACCAGCAGCGAGTCCCGGGACAGGGACCCTGAAGCTTTCTTT.

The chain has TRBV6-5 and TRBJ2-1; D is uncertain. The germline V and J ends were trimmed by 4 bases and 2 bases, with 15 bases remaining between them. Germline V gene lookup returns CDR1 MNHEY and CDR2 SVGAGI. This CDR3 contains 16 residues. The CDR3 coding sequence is TGTGCCAGCAGTTGGGATAATCTTGGGACCTACAATGAGCAGTTCTTC. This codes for CASSWDNLGTYNEQFF.

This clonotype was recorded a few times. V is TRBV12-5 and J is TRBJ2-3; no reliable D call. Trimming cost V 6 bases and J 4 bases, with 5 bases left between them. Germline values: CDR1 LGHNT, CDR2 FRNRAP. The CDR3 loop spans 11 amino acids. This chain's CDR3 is CASGWADTQYF. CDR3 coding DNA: TGTGCTAGTGGGTGGGCAGATACGCAGTATTTT.

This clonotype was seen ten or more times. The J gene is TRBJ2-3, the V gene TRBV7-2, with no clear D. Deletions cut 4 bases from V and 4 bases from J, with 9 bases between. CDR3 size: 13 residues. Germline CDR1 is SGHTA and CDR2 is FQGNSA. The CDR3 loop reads CASSSWVSDTQYF. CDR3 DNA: TGTGCCAGCAGCTCCTGGGTCTCAGATACGCAGTATTTT.

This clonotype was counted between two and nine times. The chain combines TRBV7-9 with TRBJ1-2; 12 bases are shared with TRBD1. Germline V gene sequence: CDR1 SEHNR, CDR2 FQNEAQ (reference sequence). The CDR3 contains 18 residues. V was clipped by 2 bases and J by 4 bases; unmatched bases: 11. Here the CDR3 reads CASSLLWTGTGGLYGYTF. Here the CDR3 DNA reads TGTGCCAGCAGCTTATTGTGGACCGGGACAGGGGGCCTCTATGGCTACACCTTC.

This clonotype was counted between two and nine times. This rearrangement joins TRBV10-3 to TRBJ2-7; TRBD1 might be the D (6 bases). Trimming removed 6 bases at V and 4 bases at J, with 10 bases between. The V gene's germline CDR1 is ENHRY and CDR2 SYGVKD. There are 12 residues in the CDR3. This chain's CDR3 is CAIRGDTYEQYF. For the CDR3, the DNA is TGTGCCATCAGGGGGGACACTTACGAGCAGTACTTC.

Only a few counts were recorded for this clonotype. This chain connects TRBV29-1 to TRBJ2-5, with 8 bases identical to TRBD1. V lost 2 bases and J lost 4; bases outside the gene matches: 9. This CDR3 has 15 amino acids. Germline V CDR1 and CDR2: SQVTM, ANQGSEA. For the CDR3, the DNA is TGCAGCGTTGAATCGGGCAGGGGGCGGGGAGAGACCCAGTACTTC. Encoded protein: CSVESGRGRGETQYF.

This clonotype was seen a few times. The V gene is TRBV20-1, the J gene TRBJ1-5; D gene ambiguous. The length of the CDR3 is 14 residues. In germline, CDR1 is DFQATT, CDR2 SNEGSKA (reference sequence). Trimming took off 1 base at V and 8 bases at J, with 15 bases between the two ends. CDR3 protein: CSARGLTSMEPQHF. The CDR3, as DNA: TGCAGTGCTAGAGGCCTCACCTCAATGGAGCCCCAGCATTTT.

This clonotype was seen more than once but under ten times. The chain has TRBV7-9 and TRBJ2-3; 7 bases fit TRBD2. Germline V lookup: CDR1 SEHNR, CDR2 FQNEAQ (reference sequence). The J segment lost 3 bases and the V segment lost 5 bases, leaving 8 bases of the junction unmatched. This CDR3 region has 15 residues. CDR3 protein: CASSLPQRGTDTQYF. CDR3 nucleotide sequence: TGTGCCAGCAGCCTCCCTCAGCGGGGAACAGATACGCAGTATTTT.

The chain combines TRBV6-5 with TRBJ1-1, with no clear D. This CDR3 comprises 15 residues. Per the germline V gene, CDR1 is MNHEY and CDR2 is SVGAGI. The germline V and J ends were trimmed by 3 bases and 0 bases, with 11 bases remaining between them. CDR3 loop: CASSYSEELNTEAFF. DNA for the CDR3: TGTGCCAGCAGTTATAGCGAGGAATTGAACACTGAAGCTTTCTTT.

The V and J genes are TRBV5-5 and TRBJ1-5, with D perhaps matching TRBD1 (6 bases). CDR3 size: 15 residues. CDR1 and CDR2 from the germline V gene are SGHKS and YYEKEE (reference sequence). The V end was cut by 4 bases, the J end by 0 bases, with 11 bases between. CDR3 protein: CASSTTGYSNQPQHF. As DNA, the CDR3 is TGTGCCAGCAGCACGACAGGTTATAGCAATCAGCCCCAGCATTTT.

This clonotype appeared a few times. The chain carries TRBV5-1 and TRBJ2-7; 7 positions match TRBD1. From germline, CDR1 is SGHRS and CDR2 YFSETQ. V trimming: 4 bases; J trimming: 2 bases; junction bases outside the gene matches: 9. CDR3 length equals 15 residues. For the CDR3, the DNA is TGCGCCAGCAGCCCGTATCCGGGACAGCCCTACGAGCAGTACGTC. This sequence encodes CASSPYPGQPYEQYV.